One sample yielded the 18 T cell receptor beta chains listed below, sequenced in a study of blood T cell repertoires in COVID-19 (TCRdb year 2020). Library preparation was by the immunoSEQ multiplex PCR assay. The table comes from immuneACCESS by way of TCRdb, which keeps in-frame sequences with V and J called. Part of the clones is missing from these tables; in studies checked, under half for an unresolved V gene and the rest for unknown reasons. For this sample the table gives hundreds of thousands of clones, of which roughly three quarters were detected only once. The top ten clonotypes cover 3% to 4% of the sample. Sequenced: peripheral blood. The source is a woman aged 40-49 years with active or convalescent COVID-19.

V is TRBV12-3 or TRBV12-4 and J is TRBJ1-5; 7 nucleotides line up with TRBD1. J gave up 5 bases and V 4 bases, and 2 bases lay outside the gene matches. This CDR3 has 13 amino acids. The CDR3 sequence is CASSWTGDQPQHF. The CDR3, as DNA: TGTGCCAGCAGTTGGACAGGAGATCAGCCCCAGCATTTT.

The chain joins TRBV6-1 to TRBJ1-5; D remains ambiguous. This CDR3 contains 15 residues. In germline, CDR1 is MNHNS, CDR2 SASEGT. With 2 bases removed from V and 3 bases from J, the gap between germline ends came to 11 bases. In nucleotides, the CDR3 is TGTGCCAGCAGTGAACTTCGGGTTTCCAATCAGCCCCAGCATTTT. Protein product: CASSELRVSNQPQHF.

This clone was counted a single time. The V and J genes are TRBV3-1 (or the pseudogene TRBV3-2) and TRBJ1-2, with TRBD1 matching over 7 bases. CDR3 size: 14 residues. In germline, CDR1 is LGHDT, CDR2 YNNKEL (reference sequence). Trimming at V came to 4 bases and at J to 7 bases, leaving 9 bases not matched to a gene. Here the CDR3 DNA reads TGTGCCAGCAGCCGAGAGACAGGGTCGGGTGGCTACACCTTC. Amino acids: CASSRETGSGGYTF.

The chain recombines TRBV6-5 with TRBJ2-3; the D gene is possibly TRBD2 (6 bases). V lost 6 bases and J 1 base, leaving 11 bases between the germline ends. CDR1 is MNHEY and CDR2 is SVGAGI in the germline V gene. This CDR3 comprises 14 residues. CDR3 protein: CASSRDFRTDTQYF. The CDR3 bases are TGTGCCAGCAGCAGGGACTTCCGCACAGATACGCAGTATTTT.

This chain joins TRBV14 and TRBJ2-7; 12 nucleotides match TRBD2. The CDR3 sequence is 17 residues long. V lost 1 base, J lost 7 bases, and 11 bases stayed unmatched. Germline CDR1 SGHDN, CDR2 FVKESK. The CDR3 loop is CASSQGEGLAGSYEQYV. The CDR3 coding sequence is TGTGCCAGCAGCCAAGGAGAGGGACTAGCGGGTTCTTATGAGCAGTACGTC.

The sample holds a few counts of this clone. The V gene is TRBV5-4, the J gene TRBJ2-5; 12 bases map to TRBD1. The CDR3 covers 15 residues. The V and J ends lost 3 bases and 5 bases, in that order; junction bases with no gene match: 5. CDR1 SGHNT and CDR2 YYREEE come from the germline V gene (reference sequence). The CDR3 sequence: CASSWTGQGAETQYF. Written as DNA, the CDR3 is TGTGCCAGCAGCTGGACGGGACAGGGGGCTGAGACCCAGTACTTC. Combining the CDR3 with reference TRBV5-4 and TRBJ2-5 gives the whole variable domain ETGVTQSPTHLIKTRGQQVTLRCSSQSGHNTVSWYQQALGQGPQFIFQYYREEENGRGNFPPRFSGLQFPNYSSELNVNALELDDSALYLCASSWTGQGAETQYFGPGTRLLVL.

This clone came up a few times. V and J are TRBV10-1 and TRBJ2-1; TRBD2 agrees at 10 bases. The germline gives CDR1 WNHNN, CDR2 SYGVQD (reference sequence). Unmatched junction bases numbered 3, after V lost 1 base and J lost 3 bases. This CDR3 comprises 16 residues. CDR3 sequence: CASSEFSSGGYNEQFF. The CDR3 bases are TGCGCCAGCAGTGAGTTCTCTAGCGGGGGCTACAATGAGCAGTTCTTC.

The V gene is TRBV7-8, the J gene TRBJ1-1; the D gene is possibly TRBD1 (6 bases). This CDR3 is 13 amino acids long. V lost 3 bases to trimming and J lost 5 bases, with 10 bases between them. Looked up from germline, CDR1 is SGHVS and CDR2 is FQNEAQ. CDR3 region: CASSLDRGTEAFF. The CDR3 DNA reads TGTGCCAGCAGCTTGGACAGAGGGACTGAAGCTTTCTTT. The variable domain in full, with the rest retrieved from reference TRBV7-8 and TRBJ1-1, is GAGVSQSPRYKVAKRGQDVALRCDPISGHVSLFWYQQALGQGPEFLTYFQNEAQLDKSGLPSDRFFAERPEGSVSTLKIQRTQQEDSAVYLCASSLDRGTEAFFGQGTRLTVV.

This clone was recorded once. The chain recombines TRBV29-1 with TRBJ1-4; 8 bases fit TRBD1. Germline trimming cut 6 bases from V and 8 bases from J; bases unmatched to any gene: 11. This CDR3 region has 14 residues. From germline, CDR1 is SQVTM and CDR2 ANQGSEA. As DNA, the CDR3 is TGCAGCGTCTTTGTTGGACAGGGTGAGGAAAAACTGTTTTTT. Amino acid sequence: CSVFVGQGEEKLFF.

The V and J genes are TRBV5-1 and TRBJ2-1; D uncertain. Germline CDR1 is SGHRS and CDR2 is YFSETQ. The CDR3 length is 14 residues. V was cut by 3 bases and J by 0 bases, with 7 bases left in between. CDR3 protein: CASSSDSSYNEQFF. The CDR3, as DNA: TGCGCCAGCAGCTCTGATAGCTCCTACAATGAGCAGTTCTTC.

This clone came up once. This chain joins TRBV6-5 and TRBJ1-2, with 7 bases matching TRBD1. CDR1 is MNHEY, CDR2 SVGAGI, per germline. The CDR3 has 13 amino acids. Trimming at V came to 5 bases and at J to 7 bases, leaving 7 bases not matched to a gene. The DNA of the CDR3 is TGTGCCAGCAGTACCTACAGGGGTTTTGGCTACACCTTC. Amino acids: CASSTYRGFGYTF.

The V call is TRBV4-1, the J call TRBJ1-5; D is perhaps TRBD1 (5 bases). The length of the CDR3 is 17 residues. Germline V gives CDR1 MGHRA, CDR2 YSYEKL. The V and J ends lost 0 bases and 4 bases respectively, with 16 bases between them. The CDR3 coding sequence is TGCGCCAGCAGCCAAGATGGGACGGGGAGGGGTAATCAGCCCCAGCATTTT. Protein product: CASSQDGTGRGNQPQHF.

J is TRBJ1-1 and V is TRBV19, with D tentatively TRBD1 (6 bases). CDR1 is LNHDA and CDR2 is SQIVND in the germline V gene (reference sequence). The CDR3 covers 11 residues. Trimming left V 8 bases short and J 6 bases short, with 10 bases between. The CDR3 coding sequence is TGTGCCAGTGGATGGACAGCTGAAGCTTTCTTT. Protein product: CASGWTAEAFF.

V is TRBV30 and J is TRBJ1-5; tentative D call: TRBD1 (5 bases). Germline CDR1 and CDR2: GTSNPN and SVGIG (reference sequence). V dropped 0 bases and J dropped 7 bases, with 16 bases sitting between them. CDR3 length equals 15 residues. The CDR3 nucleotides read TGTGCCTGGAGTGTACTTGGGGGGTCGAGACAGCCCCAGCATTTT. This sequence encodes CAWSVLGGSRQPQHF.

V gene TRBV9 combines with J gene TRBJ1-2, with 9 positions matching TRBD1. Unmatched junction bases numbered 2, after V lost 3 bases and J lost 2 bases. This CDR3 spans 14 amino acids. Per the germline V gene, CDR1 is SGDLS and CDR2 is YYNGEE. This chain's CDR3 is CASSGDRGNYGYTF. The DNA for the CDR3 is TGTGCCAGCAGCGGTGACAGGGGGAACTATGGCTACACCTTC.

The CDR3 loop reads CSASLAETKPVNEQFF. CDR3 in DNA: TGCAGTGCTAGTTTGGCCGAGACTAAGCCCGTCAATGAGCAGTTCTTC. The genes are TRBV20-1 and TRBJ2-1; tentatively, D is TRBD2 (5 bases). Trimming stripped 3 bases from V and 6 bases from J, with 21 bases between. Germline assignment: CDR1 DFQATT and CDR2 SNEGSKA (reference sequence). CDR3 size: 16 residues.

The CDR3 bases are TGTGCCACCAGCGCGACAGCCCAAACTATCTATGGCTACACCTTC. Residues: CATSATAQTIYGYTF. This chain connects TRBV15 to TRBJ1-2; D is perhaps TRBD1 (5 bases). This CDR3 has 15 residues. Germline CDR1 is LNHNV and CDR2 is YYDKDF (reference sequence). V was clipped by 5 bases and J by 4 bases, with 17 bases between them.

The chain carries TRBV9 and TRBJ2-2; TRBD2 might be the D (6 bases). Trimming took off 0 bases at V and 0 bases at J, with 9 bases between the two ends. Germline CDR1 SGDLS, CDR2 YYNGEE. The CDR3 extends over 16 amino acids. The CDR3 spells CASSVARGTNTGELFF. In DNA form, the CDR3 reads TGTGCCAGCAGCGTAGCACGGGGGACGAACACCGGGGAGCTGTTTTTT.